This TCR beta chain was profiled in a study of cytomegalovirus exposure and HLA in healthy donors. There are 15 residues in the CDR3. Germline CDR1 reads KGHSH; CDR2 reads LQKENI. V lost 3 bases, J lost 2 bases, and 14 bases lay in between. Primers for the PCR totalled 60 Vbeta and 13 Jbeta. Assay: immunoSEQ multiplex PCR; the TCRdb copy retains only in-frame clones and omits some. The sample holds about 140,000 clones. The chain recombines TRBV18 with TRBJ2-7; TRBD1 might be the D (6 bases). The sequence was collected from a male donor in good health and CMV-seronegative. Source material: PBMCs. CDR3 protein: CASSPQQGSTYEQYF. Here the CDR3 DNA reads TGTGCCAGCTCACCTCAACAGGGTTCTACCTACGAGCAGTACTTC.